The source of this T cell receptor (beta chain) is a study of OX40 agonist ivuxolimab in advanced cancers. Data came from immunoSEQ multiplex PCR; TCRdb stores just in-frame clones and leaves some out. The repertoire includes 80,000 to 95,000 clones, about 90% of them detected once, and 8.7% sits in the top ten. Patients who had autoimmune disease history or got systemic immunosuppression were left out. This clone has a handful of counts. This CDR3 spans 13 amino acids. V dropped 0 bases and J dropped 2 bases, with 6 bases sitting between them. The germline V gene has CDR1 SGHTS and CDR2 YDEGEE. The receptor was derived from an adult with an advanced solid tumor such as melanoma, head and neck, liver or kidney cancer. V is TRBV5-8 and J is TRBJ2-7; possibly TRBD1 or TRBD2 for D (5 bases each). The sequenced sample was CD4+ or CD8+ T cells sorted from blood, obtained in a trial of the OX40 agonist ivuxolimab. The CDR3 region is CASSLGGTYEQYF. The CDR3 region has the DNA TGTGCCAGCAGCTTGGGGGGGACCTACGAGCAGTACTTC.